This T cell receptor (beta chain) was profiled in a study of regulatory T cells in long-lasting Graves disease. Overall study results and limits: Persistent disease was characterized by preferential usage of TRBV28, TRBJ1-2 and TRBJ2-5. Thyroid tissue was not sampled; only peripheral blood was. Between persistent patients, fewer than 3,500 public clonotypes were shared, exceeding the 800 to 1,000 shared between new patients. A limited number of samples was an acknowledged limitation.

Investigators prepared the TCR beta libraries by applying iRepertoire HTBI primers and Arm-PCR of CDR3 regions. In TCRdb, the multiplex PCR reads were re-called with MiXCR into one record per CDR3 protein. The table includes about 400,000 distinct CDR3 sequences, around 15% detected once. Noted time point: newly diagnosed GD, antithyroid drugs for less than 3 months. The TCR library was made from RNA that had been extracted from PBMCs in TRIzol. The CDR3 is made up of 16 amino acids. CDR1 LGHDT and CDR2 YNNKEL come from the germline V gene (reference sequence). This clonotype has ten or more counts. Antigen: not known. The junction differs from germline at one of its ends, possibly a read error.

The source of this sequence is a female donor with Graves disease. The input for sequencing was peripheral blood mononuclear cells (PBMCs), taken at new diagnosis, from a patient treated with antithyroid drugs. The chain uses TRBV3-1 and TRBJ2-4, with D perhaps matching TRBD2 (5 bases). Here the CDR3 reads CASSRVAGPAQNIQYF. The CDR3 bases are TGTGCCAGCAGCCGAGTGGCGGGCCCAGCCCAAAACATTCAGTACTTC. Filled out from reference TRBV3-1 and TRBJ2-4, the complete variable domain reads DTAVSQTPKYLVTQMGNDKSIKCEQNLGHDTMYWYKQDSKKFLKIMFSYNNKELIINETVPNRFSPKSPDKAHLNLHINSLELGDSAVYFCASSRVAGPAQNIQYFGAGTRLSVL.